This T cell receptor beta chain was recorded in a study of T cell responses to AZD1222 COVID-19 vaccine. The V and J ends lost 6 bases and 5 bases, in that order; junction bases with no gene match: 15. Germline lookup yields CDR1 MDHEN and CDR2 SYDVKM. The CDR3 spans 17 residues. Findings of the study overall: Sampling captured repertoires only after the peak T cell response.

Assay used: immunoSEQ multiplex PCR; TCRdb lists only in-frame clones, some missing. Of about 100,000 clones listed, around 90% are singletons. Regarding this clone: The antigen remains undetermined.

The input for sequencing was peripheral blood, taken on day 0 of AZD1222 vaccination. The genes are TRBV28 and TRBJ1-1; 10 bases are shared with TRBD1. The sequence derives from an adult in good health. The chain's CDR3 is CASSLGGTGALGTEAFF. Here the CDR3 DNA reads TGTGCCAGCAGCCTCGGAGGGACAGGGGCTCTCGGGACTGAAGCTTTCTTT.